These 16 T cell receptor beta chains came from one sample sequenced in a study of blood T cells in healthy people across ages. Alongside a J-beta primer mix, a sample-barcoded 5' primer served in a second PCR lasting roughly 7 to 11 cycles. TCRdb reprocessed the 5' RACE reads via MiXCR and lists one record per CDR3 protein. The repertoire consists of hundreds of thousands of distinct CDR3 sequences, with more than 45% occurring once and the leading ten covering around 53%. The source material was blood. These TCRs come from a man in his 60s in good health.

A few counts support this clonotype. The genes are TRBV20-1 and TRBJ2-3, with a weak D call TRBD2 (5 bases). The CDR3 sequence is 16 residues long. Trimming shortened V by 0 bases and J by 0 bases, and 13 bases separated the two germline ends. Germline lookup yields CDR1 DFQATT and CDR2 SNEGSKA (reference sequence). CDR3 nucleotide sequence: TGCAGTGCTAGAGATCCCAGTGCGGGCAGCACAGATACGCAGTATTTT. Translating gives CSARDPSAGSTDTQYF.

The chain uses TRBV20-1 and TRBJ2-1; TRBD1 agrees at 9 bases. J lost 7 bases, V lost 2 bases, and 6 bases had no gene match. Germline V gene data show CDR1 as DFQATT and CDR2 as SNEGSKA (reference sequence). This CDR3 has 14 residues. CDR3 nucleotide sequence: TGCAGTGCTAGACCTCCAGGGACAGGGAATGAGCAGTTCTTC. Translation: CSARPPGTGNEQFF.

CDR3 protein: CASSYSLGQTYNEQFF. The DNA for the CDR3 is TGTGCCAGCAGTTATTCTCTGGGACAGACCTACAATGAGCAGTTCTTC. J is TRBJ2-1 and V is TRBV6-2 or TRBV6-3; 7 bases are a match to TRBD1. The CDR3 length is 16 residues. With 3 bases clipped from V and 2 bases from J, the junction kept 7 bases outside the gene matches. Germline CDR1 MNHEY, CDR2 SVGEGT.

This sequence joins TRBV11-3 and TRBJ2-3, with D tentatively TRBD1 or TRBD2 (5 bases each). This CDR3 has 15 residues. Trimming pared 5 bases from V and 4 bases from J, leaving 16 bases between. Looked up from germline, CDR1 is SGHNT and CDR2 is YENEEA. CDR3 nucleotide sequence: TGTGCCAGCAGCAGATCGGGGCCCTCGGCAGATACGCAGTATTTT. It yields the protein CASSRSGPSADTQYF.

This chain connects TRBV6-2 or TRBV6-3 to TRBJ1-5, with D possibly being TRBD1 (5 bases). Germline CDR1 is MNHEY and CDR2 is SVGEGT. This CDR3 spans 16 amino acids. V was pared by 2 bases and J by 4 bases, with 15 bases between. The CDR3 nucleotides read TGTGCCAGCAGTTACCCTGCTTCACAGGAGAATCAGCCCCAGCATTTT. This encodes CASSYPASQENQPQHF.

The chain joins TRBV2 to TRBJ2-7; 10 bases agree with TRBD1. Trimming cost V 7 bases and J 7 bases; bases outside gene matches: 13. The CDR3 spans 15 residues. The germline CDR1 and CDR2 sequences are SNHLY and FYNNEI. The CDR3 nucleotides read TGTGCCAGCATTAAGTGGGGACAGGGGAACAATGAGCAGTACTTC. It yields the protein CASIKWGQGNNEQYF.

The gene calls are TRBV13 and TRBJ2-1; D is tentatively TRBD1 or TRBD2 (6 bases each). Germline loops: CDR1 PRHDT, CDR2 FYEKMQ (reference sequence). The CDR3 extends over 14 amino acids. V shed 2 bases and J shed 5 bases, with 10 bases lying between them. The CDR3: CASSLRGHDNEQFF. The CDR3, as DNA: TGTGCCAGCAGCTTACGGGGGCACGACAATGAGCAGTTCTTC.

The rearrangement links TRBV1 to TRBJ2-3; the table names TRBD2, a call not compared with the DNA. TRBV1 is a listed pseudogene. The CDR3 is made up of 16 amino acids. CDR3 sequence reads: CTSSQVGTPLTDTQYF. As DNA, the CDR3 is TGCACCAGCAGCCAAGTCGGGACTCCCCTGACAGATACGCAGTATTTT.

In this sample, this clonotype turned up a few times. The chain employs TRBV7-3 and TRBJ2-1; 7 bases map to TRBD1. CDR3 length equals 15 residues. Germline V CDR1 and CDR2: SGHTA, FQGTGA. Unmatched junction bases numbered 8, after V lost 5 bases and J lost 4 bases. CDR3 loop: CASSPLGGGYNEQFF. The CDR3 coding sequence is TGTGCCAGCAGCCCCCTAGGGGGCGGGTACAATGAGCAGTTCTTC.

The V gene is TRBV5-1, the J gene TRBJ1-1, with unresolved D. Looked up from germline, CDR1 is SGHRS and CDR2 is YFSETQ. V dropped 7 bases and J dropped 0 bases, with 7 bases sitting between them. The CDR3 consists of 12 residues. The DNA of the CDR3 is TGCGCCAGCGGCCCTCTGAACACTGAAGCTTTCTTT. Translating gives CASGPLNTEAFF.

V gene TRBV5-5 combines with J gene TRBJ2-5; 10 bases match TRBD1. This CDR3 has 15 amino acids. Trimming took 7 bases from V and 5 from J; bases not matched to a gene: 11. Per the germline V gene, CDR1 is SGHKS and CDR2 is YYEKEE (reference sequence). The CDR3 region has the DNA TGTGCCAGCTGCCAGGGGGACAGGGGTTTGGAGACCCAGTACTTC. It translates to CASCQGDRGLETQYF.

The CDR3 DNA follows: TGTGCCATTCATCCGGGGCCCGGGGAGCTGTTTTTT. It specifies CAIHPGPGELFF. The chain has TRBV7-9 and TRBJ2-2; D may be TRBD1 or TRBD2 (5 bases each). This CDR3 is built from 12 residues. With 10 bases removed from V and 6 bases from J, the gap between germline ends came to 12 bases. CDR1 is SEHNR, CDR2 FQNEAQ, per germline (reference sequence).

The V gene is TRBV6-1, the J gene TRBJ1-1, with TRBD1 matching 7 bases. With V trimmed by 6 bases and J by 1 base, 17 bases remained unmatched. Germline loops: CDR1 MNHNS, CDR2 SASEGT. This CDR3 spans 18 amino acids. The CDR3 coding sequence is TGTGCCAGCAGCCCTCCCCTTCGACCCGGGACAGCGAACACTGAAGCTTTCTTT. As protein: CASSPPLRPGTANTEAFF.

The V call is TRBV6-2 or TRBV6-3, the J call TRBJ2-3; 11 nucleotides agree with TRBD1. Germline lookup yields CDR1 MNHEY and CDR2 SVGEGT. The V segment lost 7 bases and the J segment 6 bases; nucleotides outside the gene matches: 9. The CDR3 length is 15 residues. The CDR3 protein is CASTNGQGASDTQYF. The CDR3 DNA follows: TGTGCCAGCACCAATGGACAGGGGGCGTCGGATACGCAGTATTTT.

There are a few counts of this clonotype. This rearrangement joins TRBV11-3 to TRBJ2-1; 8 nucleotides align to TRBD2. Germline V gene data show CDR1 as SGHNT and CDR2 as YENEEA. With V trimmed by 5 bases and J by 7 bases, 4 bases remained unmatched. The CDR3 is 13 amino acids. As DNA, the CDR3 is TGTGCCAGCAGCGTAGGCGGGAGGAATGAGCAGTTCTTC. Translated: CASSVGGRNEQFF.

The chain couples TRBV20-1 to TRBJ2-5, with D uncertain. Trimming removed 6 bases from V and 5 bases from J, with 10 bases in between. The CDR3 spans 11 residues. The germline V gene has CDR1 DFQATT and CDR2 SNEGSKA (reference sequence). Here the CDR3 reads CSARPVETQYF. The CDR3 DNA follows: TGCAGTGCCAGACCGGTGGAGACCCAGTACTTC.